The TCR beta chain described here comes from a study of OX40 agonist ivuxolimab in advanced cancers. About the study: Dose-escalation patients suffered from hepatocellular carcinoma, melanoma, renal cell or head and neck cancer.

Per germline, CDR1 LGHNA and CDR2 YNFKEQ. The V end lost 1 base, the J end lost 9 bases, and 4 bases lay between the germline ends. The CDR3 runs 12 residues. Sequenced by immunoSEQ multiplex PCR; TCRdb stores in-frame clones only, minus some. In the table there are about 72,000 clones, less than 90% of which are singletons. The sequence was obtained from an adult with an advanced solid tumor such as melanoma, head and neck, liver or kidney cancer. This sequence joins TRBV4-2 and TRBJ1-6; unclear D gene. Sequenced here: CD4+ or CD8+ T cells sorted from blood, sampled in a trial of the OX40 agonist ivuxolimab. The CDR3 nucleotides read TGTGCCAGCAGCCAAGCTTCTTCACCCCTCCACTTT. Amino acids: CASSQASSPLHF.